One and the same sample provided the 17 T cell receptor beta chains below, sequenced in a study of OX40 agonist ivuxolimab in advanced cancers. Using immunoSEQ multiplex PCR, the repertoire was profiled, and TCRdb retains in-frame clones only, with some absent. The top ten clones hold around 0.64% of a sample with 100,000 to 120,000 clones, around 93% of them seen once. This specimen was CD4+ or CD8+ T cells sorted from blood, taken in a trial of the OX40 agonist ivuxolimab. The receptors derive from an adult with an advanced solid tumor such as melanoma, head and neck, liver or kidney cancer.

The V gene is TRBV18, the J gene TRBJ2-7; no clear D gene. Germline-derived CDR1 and CDR2 are KGHSH and LQKENI. V gave up 3 bases and J gave up 0 bases, with 3 bases separating them. CDR3 size: 12 residues. The CDR3 reads CASSPSSYEQYF. Here the CDR3 DNA reads TGTGCCAGCTCACCGAGCTCCTACGAGCAGTACTTC.

This chain joins TRBV5-1 and TRBJ1-1; tentative D call: TRBD1 (6 bases). CDR3 size: 12 residues. Germline values: CDR1 SGHRS, CDR2 YFSETQ. V was cut by 4 bases and J by 3 bases, with 7 bases left in between. The CDR3 reads CASSEGDTEAFF. DNA for the CDR3: TGCGCCAGCAGCGAGGGGGACACTGAAGCTTTCTTT.

This clone was detected only once. This rearrangement joins TRBV7-8 to TRBJ1-4; D perhaps matches TRBD1 (5 bases). Germline V CDR1 and CDR2: SGHVS, FQNEAQ. Trimming shortened V by 5 bases and J by 5 bases, and 18 bases separated the two germline ends. The CDR3 is made up of 16 amino acids. CDR3 region: CASSTGAAGSNEKLFF. DNA for the CDR3: TGTGCCAGCAGCACAGGAGCTGCCGGAAGCAATGAAAAACTGTTTTTT.

The V gene is TRBV5-4, the J gene TRBJ2-5, with 8 nucleotides matching TRBD1. Germline CDR1 is SGHNT and CDR2 is YYREEE (reference sequence). V lost 5 bases and J lost 4; bases outside the gene matches: 16. The CDR3 runs 17 residues. The CDR3 here is CASSTPAIQGGRETQYF. CDR3 nucleotides: TGTGCCAGCAGTACTCCAGCGATACAGGGGGGAAGAGAGACCCAGTACTTC.

Only one count was recorded for this clone. J is TRBJ2-7 and V is TRBV6-7; possibly TRBD2 for D (6 bases). TRBV6-7 is treated as an ORF (open reading frame) with a function not yet certain. Trimming left V 6 bases short and J 3 bases short, with 9 bases between. The CDR3 consists of 12 residues. The CDR3 DNA sequence: TGTGCCAGCAGCCCGGGGGTCTACGAGCAGTACTTC. This sequence encodes CASSPGVYEQYF.

The genes are TRBV6-6 and TRBJ1-2; 8 positions agree with TRBD1. The V gene end was trimmed by 6 bases and the J gene end by 8 bases; junction bases not matched to a gene: 11. In germline, CDR1 is MNHNY, CDR2 SVGAGI (reference sequence). This CDR3 is built from 14 residues. The CDR3 region is CASSPDGTGGGYTF. DNA of the CDR3: TGTGCCAGCAGCCCAGATGGGACAGGAGGCGGCTACACCTTC.

This chain links TRBV5-6 with TRBJ2-1, with D perhaps matching TRBD2 (5 bases). This CDR3 is 13 amino acids long. Trimming took 6 bases from V and 4 from J, leaving 11 bases between them. CDR1 is SGHDT, CDR2 YYEEEE, per germline. CDR3 DNA: TGTGCCAGCATGCCCCGAGGGTACAATGAGCAGTTCTTC. Translation: CASMPRGYNEQFF.

This CDR3 reads CASRPTGTYGYTF. DNA of the CDR3: TGTGCCAGCAGACCTACAGGGACCTATGGCTACACCTTC. The chain uses TRBV2 and TRBJ1-2, with D possibly TRBD1 on 6 matching bases. Germline V CDR1 and CDR2: SNHLY, FYNNEI. Between the trimmed V and J ends, which lost 6 bases and 4 bases, there was a span of 12 bases. This CDR3 spans 13 amino acids.

CDR3 residues: CASSTSGSVYNEQFF. CDR3 DNA: TGTGCCAGCAGCACTAGCGGGTCGGTATACAATGAGCAGTTCTTC. The chain carries TRBV9 and TRBJ2-1; 9 nucleotides match TRBD2. This CDR3 comprises 15 residues. Germline loops: CDR1 SGDLS, CDR2 YYNGEE. The ends lost 4 bases at V and 4 bases at J; junction bases unmatched: 6.

The chain joins TRBV4-1 to TRBJ2-4; D is undetermined. Trimming left V 2 bases short and J 5 bases short, with 10 bases between. The CDR3 loop spans 14 amino acids. CDR1 and CDR2 (germline): MGHRA, YSYEKL. In DNA, the CDR3 is TGCGCCAGCAGCCAACGCCAGGCCCAAAACATTCAGTACTTC. Encoded protein: CASSQRQAQNIQYF.

This clone has only one observation. The chain uses TRBV30 and TRBJ2-7, with D perhaps matching TRBD2 (6 bases). Germline assignment: CDR1 GTSNPN and CDR2 SVGIG (reference sequence). This CDR3 contains 11 residues. CDR3 nucleotide sequence: TGTGCTTCAGCGGGTAACTACGAGCAGTACTTC. Translated: CASAGNYEQYF.

V gene TRBV7-8 combines with J gene TRBJ2-1; 7 bases agree with TRBD1. With 0 bases clipped from V and 3 bases from J, the junction kept 5 bases outside the gene matches. Germline V lookup: CDR1 SGHVS, CDR2 FQNEAQ. This CDR3 is 16 amino acids long. This CDR3 reads CASSLAVGGIYNEQFF. The CDR3 nucleotides read TGTGCCAGCAGCTTAGCGGTAGGGGGCATCTACAATGAGCAGTTCTTC.

CDR3 sequence: CASSIGPGQITDTQYF. The CDR3 bases are TGTGCCAGTAGTATAGGTCCCGGACAGATCACAGATACGCAGTATTTT. The chain employs TRBV19 and TRBJ2-3; a possible D gene is TRBD1 (6 bases). This CDR3 contains 16 residues. V lost 1 base, J lost 2 bases, and 13 bases lay in between. Germline V gene sequence: CDR1 LNHDA, CDR2 SQIVND (reference sequence).

This sequence joins TRBV5-8 and TRBJ1-3, with unresolved D. Germline V gene data show CDR1 as SGHTS and CDR2 as YDEGEE. The CDR3 extends over 16 amino acids. V dropped 0 bases and J dropped 0 bases, with 10 bases sitting between them. The CDR3 is CASSLVLASSGNTIYF. CDR3 in DNA: TGTGCCAGCAGCTTGGTTCTGGCGAGCTCTGGAAACACCATATATTTT.

This clone has only one observation. The chain employs TRBV18 and TRBJ1-3, with no clear D. Germline CDR1 is KGHSH and CDR2 is LQKENI. CDR3 size: 15 residues. Trimming took 4 bases from V and 1 from J, leaving 11 bases between them. The chain's CDR3 is CASSLYGLSGNTIYF. CDR3 nucleotides: TGTGCCAGCTCACTATACGGACTGTCTGGAAACACCATATATTTT.

This rearrangement joins TRBV4-1 to TRBJ2-3; 9 bases are shared with TRBD2. This CDR3 has 18 residues. Trimming took 0 bases from V and 2 from J; bases not matched to a gene: 9. Germline CDR1 is MGHRA and CDR2 is YSYEKL. In nucleotides, the CDR3 is TGCGCCAGCAGCCAAGAACCGTCGCGGGGGGGAATCACAGATACGCAGTATTTT. Its protein product is CASSQEPSRGGITDTQYF.

The gene calls are TRBV6-5 and TRBJ1-4, with no clear D. Germline values: CDR1 MNHEY, CDR2 SVGAGI. The CDR3 consists of 13 residues. The V and J ends lost 6 bases and 7 bases respectively, with 12 bases between them. CDR3 DNA sequence: TGTGCCAGCAGCCGGACCCGGGGTGAAAAACTGTTTTTT. Its translation: CASSRTRGEKLFF.